These T cell receptor beta chains were read from a single sample in a study of cytotoxic CD8 clonotypes in ibrutinib-treated CLL. Profiling relied on immunoSEQ multiplex PCR, and the TCRdb table lists in-frame clones only, not all of them. The data contain under 200,000 clones, roughly 80% of them singletons. The sequencing used PBMCs, collected after 24 months of ibrutinib treatment. These receptor sequences come from a human donor with chronic lymphocytic leukemia. Both conserved end residues are part of each CDR3. Each record gives: D gene, J gene, V gene, clone size, CDR3 DNA, CDR3 protein. The D gene is left open where the match is weak. Size values are once, few and many counts, or a class for expanded clones, and some rows have none.

TRBD1 TRBJ1-2 TRBV6-6 - TGTGCCAGCAGTTACTCCCCGGGACAGGGGGAGGTTGGCTACACCTTC CASSYSPGQGEVGYTF
- TRBJ2-2 TRBV6-5 - TGTGCCAGCAGTAAAGTCCGTACCGGGGAGCTGTTTTTT CASSKVRTGELFF
- TRBJ2-7 TRBV19 - TGTGCCAGTAGTGGAGGTAGGGAGCCTGGATACGAGCAGTACTTC CASSGGREPGYEQYF
TRBD1 TRBJ1-1 TRBV19 - TGTGCCAGTAGGGAACAGGGGGCCGGCACTGAAGCTTTCTTT CASREQGAGTEAFF
TRBD1 TRBJ1-1 TRBV28 - TGTGCCAGCAGTTCCTCCGGGACAGGTTTTAACACTGAAGCTTTCTTT CASSSSGTGFNTEAFF
TRBD2 TRBJ2-1 TRBV7-3 - TGTGCCAGCAGCTTAAGGGCTAGCGGAAGGGGTAATGAGCAGTTCTTC CASSLRASGRGNEQFF
- TRBJ2-7 TRBV19 - TGTGCCAGAGACAGGTCAGCTCCTACGGACGAGCAGTACTTC CARDRSAPTDEQYF
- TRBJ2-5 TRBV5-6 - TGTGCCAGCAGCTTGCAGGGCCCAAGAGAGACCCAGTACTTC CASSLQGPRETQYF
- TRBJ1-2 TRBV6-5 - TGTGCCAGCAGTTTGACGGCAGGGGAAGGAGTCTATGGCTACACCTTC CASSLTAGEGVYGYTF
- TRBJ2-1 TRBV4-2 - TGTGCCAGCAGCCAAGAGGGCAGGGAGGACAATGAGCAGTTCTTC CASSQEGREDNEQFF
- TRBJ2-2 TRBV5-1 - TGCGCCAGCAGCTTGACACAGAGGAACACCGGGGAGCTGTTTTTT CASSLTQRNTGELFF
- TRBJ2-5 TRBV18 few TGTGCCAGCTCACCCCCCCGCAGATCGTACCAAGAGACCCAGTACTTC CASSPPRRSYQETQYF
- TRBJ2-3 TRBV2 - TGTGCCAGCAGTGGACCTCTTGTCCGCACAGATACGCAGTATTTT CASSGPLVRTDTQYF
- TRBJ2-6 TRBV9 - TGTGCCAGCAGCCCTAGGGCCTGGGGTTCTGGGGCCAACGTCCTGACTTTC CASSPRAWGSGANVLTF
- TRBJ1-3 TRBV6-1 - TGTGCCAGTTACAACAGGGTAGGATTGCCCATATATTTT CASYNRVGLPIYF
TRBD2 TRBJ2-1 TRBV5-1 - TGCGCCAGCAGCTCGGAACTAGCGGGTCGCAATGAGCAGTTCTTC CASSSELAGRNEQFF
- TRBJ2-2 TRBV7-2 - TGTGCCAGCAGCAGACCGGGTGAAAACACCGGGGAGCTGTTTTTT CASSRPGENTGELFF
- TRBJ1-4 TRBV20-1 - TGCAGTGCTAGACGGGGAGAAAGGGTGTTTTTT CSARRGERVFF
- TRBJ1-4 TRBV6-6 - TGTGCCAGCACGGGCCGGGACGCAGGACTTAATGAAAAACTGTTTTTT CASTGRDAGLNEKLFF
- TRBJ1-1 TRBV7-7 - TGTGCTAGCAACTCTCTAGACATGAACACTGAAGCTTTCTTT CASNSLDMNTEAFF
- TRBJ1-2 TRBV7-2 - TGTGCCAGCAGCTTTAACGGGGGCATCGGGGGCTACACCTTC CASSFNGGIGGYTF
TRBD1 TRBJ1-5 TRBV13 - TGTGCCAGCAGCTTCAGGGGGATCAATCAGCCCCAGCATTTT CASSFRGINQPQHF
TRBD1 TRBJ1-5 TRBV30 - TGTGCCTGGAGTCGGGGACAGGGGATTAATCAGCCCCAGCATTTT CAWSRGQGINQPQHF
- TRBJ2-5 TRBV29-1 - TGCAGGCGCTTCCGAATAGGGGGGCCCGACATAAAAGAGACCCAGTACTTC CRRFRIGGPDIKETQYF
- TRBJ2-2 TRBV4-2 few TGTGCCAGCAGCCAAGCCAGGGGCACCGGGGAGCTGTTTTTT CASSQARGTGELFF
- TRBJ2-7 TRBV6-1 - TGTGCCAGCAGTGCAGGGAGCTACGAGCAGTACTTC CASSAGSYEQYF
- TRBJ2-1 TRBV5-1 - TGCGCCAGCAGCCATGAGGCGGTGAGCTCCTACAATGAGCAGTTCTTC CASSHEAVSSYNEQFF
- TRBJ1-2 TRBV6-1 once TGTGCCAGCAGTGGTTGGGGGGCTTCCTCTCAAGGCTACACCTTC CASSGWGASSQGYTF
TRBD1 TRBJ2-4 TRBV15 few TGTGCCACCAGCAGAGTTCAGGGGGCAGGTAACATTCAGTACTTC CATSRVQGAGNIQYF
- TRBJ1-1 TRBV5-1 - TGCGCCAGCAGCCGACTTTTGGGGGGCACTGAAGCTTTCTTT CASSRLLGGTEAFF
- TRBJ1-1 TRBV7-9 many TGTGCCAGCAGCTTACAGGGTGGAGGCACTGAAGCTTTCTTT CASSLQGGGTEAFF
TRBD2 TRBJ2-1 TRBV6-6 - TGTGCCAGCAGTCCCAGCGGGAGGGCCAATGAGCAGTTCTTC CASSPSGRANEQFF
- TRBJ1-2 TRBV6-5 - TGTGCCAGCAGTTACTCTCTTATAACATCCCCAAGCGGCTACACCTTC CASSYSLITSPSGYTF
- TRBJ2-5 TRBV21-1 - TGTGCCAGCAGCAGGCCGGGACAGAAAGAGACCCAGTACTTC CASSRPGQKETQYF
TRBD1 TRBJ2-3 TRBV29-1 - TGCAGCGTTGAAATAGACAGGGGGGTAAACGATACGCAGTATTTT CSVEIDRGVNDTQYF
- TRBJ2-1 TRBV7-3 once TGTGCCAGCAGCTTAGGGGGTCTAGCCAGAGAGCAGTTCTTC CASSLGGLAREQFF
TRBD2 TRBJ2-1 TRBV10-3 - TGTGCCATCAGCCGCGGGGGGGACAACAATGAGCAGTTCTTC CAISRGGDNNEQFF
- TRBJ1-5 TRBV4-1 - TGCGCCAGCAGCCAAACCGGGGGCCAAGTGAGCAATCAGCCCCAGCATTTT CASSQTGGQVSNQPQHF
- TRBJ2-5 TRBV7-2 - TGTGCCAGCAGCTCGTACCAAGAGACCCAGTACTTC CASSSYQETQYF
TRBD2 TRBJ2-5 TRBV6-1 - TGTGCCAGCAGTGAATCTAGCGGGGGAAGGGAGACCCAGTACTTC CASSESSGGRETQYF
TRBD1 TRBJ2-2 TRBV28 - TGTGCCAGCAAAACCGGGACAGGGGTGTTCGGGGAGCTGTTTTTT CASKTGTGVFGELFF
- TRBJ1-5 TRBV28 - TGTGCCAGCAGTTTAGGGTTTAGGGGAGGCAATCAGCCCCAGCATTTT CASSLGFRGGNQPQHF
TRBD1 TRBJ2-1 TRBV18 - TGTGCCAGCTCACCTACTACAGGGGAAGGAGAGCAGTTCTTC CASSPTTGEGEQFF
TRBD1 TRBJ2-7 TRBV2 - TGTGCCAGCAGTGGGACAGGGGACCTAACCTACGAGCAGTACTTC CASSGTGDLTYEQYF
- TRBJ2-1 TRBV4-2 once TGTGCCAGCAGCCAAGAGACCACCGGCCATGAGCAGTTCTTC CASSQETTGHEQFF
TRBD2 TRBJ2-4 TRBV7-2 few TGTGCCAGCAGCTTAAGCGGGAGGGCCGGAGCCAAAAACATTCAGTACTTC CASSLSGRAGAKNIQYF